This entry lists 21 T cell receptor beta chains sequenced from one sample in a study of OX40 agonist ivuxolimab in advanced cancers. TCRdb's copy holds only in-frame clones and misses some; the assay was immunoSEQ multiplex PCR. The sample has roughly 26,000 clones; around three quarters are singletons. Sequenced here: CD4+ or CD8+ T cells sorted from blood, sampled in a trial of the OX40 agonist ivuxolimab. The receptors shown here come from an adult with an advanced solid tumor such as melanoma, head and neck, liver or kidney cancer.

CDR3: CASRADSHTEAFF. For the CDR3, the DNA is TGTGCCAGCAGGGCTGACAGTCACACTGAAGCTTTCTTT. The chain employs TRBV5-4 and TRBJ1-1; maybe TRBD1 (5 bases). The CDR3 is 13 amino acids. The V and J ends lost 5 bases and 3 bases respectively, with 11 bases between them. Germline V gene sequence: CDR1 SGHNT, CDR2 YYREEE (reference sequence).

This clone was detected a few times. The CDR3 DNA sequence: TGTGCCAGCAGAAGGGACAGGGGGATCTATGGCTACACCTTC. Translated: CASRRDRGIYGYTF. This chain connects TRBV6-1 to TRBJ1-2; 11 bases map to TRBD1. The CDR3 has 14 amino acids. Trimming took 6 bases from V and 4 from J; bases not matched to a gene: 4. The germline V gene encodes CDR1 MNHNS and CDR2 SASEGT.

The gene calls are TRBV18 and TRBJ1-3; TRBD1 is a possible D gene (6 bases). Deletions cut 0 bases from V and 0 bases from J, with 12 bases between. Looked up from germline, CDR1 is KGHSH and CDR2 is LQKENI. The CDR3 runs 17 residues. The CDR3 spells CASSPPWDIYSGNTIYF. CDR3 DNA: TGTGCCAGCTCACCACCGTGGGACATCTACTCTGGAAACACCATATATTTT.

The rearrangement uses TRBV19 and TRBJ2-2; D is uncertain. The germline V gene encodes CDR1 LNHDA and CDR2 SQIVND (reference sequence). The V gene lost 4 bases and the J gene lost 10 bases, with 13 bases spanning the gap. CDR3 length: 13 amino acids. The CDR3 is CASSTVHGVELFF. The CDR3 DNA follows: TGTGCCAGTAGTACAGTACATGGAGTGGAGCTGTTTTTT.

The CDR3 loop is CASSLTGVGDEQYF. The DNA of the CDR3 is TGTGCCAGCAGCCTTACAGGGGTTGGCGACGAGCAGTACTTC. The V gene is TRBV6-1, the J gene TRBJ2-7; 7 bases line up with TRBD1. Germline V gene data show CDR1 as MNHNS and CDR2 as SASEGT. Trimming cost V 6 bases and J 5 bases; bases outside gene matches: 10. This CDR3 has 14 amino acids.

The rearrangement joins TRBV30 to TRBJ1-5; perhaps TRBD1 as D (5 bases). Germline CDR1 GTSNPN, CDR2 SVGIG (reference sequence). V was shortened by 7 bases and J by 4 bases, with 11 bases between the two germline ends. This CDR3 has 12 residues. CDR3 nucleotides: TGTGCCTTCAGCTGGGGGAATCAGCCCCAGCATTTT. Its translation: CAFSWGNQPQHF.

In this sample, this clone turned up once. The chain recombines TRBV5-6 with TRBJ1-3, with D possibly TRBD1 on 6 matching bases. V dropped 6 bases and J dropped 0 bases, with 19 bases sitting between them. CDR1 is SGHDT, CDR2 YYEEEE, per germline. The CDR3 length is 17 residues. CDR3 in DNA: TGTGCCAGCACCCCGGGGGCAGGTGACTTCTCTGGAAACACCATATATTTT. The encoded protein is CASTPGAGDFSGNTIYF.

This rearrangement joins TRBV11-2 to TRBJ2-7; tentatively, D is TRBD1 (6 bases). In germline, CDR1 is SGHAT, CDR2 FQNNGV. The CDR3 totals 19 residues. Trimming removed 1 base from V and 1 base from J, with 23 bases in between. The CDR3 DNA reads TGTGCCAGCAGCTTAGTTGGGTTGTCGTGGACAGTTGATTCCTACGAGCAGTACTTC. Translation: CASSLVGLSWTVDSYEQYF.

This sequence joins TRBV4-1 and TRBJ2-7; 8 bases are a match to TRBD1. Germline CDR1 is MGHRA and CDR2 is YSYEKL. CDR3 length equals 14 residues. With 5 bases clipped from V and 6 bases from J, the junction kept 9 bases outside the gene matches. CDR3 sequence reads: CASSEGQGRVEQYF. CDR3 sequence (DNA): TGCGCCAGCAGCGAAGGACAGGGCCGGGTCGAGCAGTACTTC.

In this sample, this clone is medium-sized. V usage is TRBV5-4 and J usage is TRBJ2-1; TRBD2 aligns across 12 bases. Germline CDR1 SGHNT, CDR2 YYREEE (reference sequence). V was clipped by 5 bases and J by 10 bases; unmatched bases: 10. This CDR3 has 15 residues. DNA for the CDR3: TGTGCCAGCAGTGCCTCTAGCGGGGGGGTACCCGAGCAGTTCTTC. Amino acid sequence: CASSASSGGVPEQFF.

J is TRBJ1-3 and V is TRBV5-1; TRBD1 is a possible D gene (5 bases). The CDR3 is made up of 16 amino acids. V lost 4 bases, J lost 0 bases, and 14 bases lay in between. Germline CDR1 reads SGHRS; CDR2 reads YFSETQ. CDR3 nucleotides: TGCGCCAGCAGCCAGGGACTCAAGAGCTCTGGAAACACCATATATTTT. Its translation: CASSQGLKSSGNTIYF.

The rearrangement uses TRBV10-3 and TRBJ1-6, with 8 positions matching TRBD1. Germline V gives CDR1 ENHRY, CDR2 SYGVKD. J was trimmed by 7 bases and V by 3 bases; bases with no gene match: 11. The CDR3 is 17 residues long. The CDR3 spells CAISEIRGPDRNSPLHF. The DNA of the CDR3 is TGTGCCATCAGTGAAATCAGGGGGCCCGATAGGAATTCACCCCTCCACTTT.

The J gene is TRBJ2-5, the V gene TRBV7-6; the D gene is possibly TRBD2 (7 bases). The CDR3 extends over 14 amino acids. V lost 6 bases, J lost 5 bases, and 16 bases lay in between. Per the germline V gene, CDR1 is SGHVS and CDR2 is FNYEAQ. Here the CDR3 DNA reads TGTGCCAGCAGACCTGGGGGGGGCAAGGAGACCCAGTACTTC. Translated, it gives CASRPGGGKETQYF.

The rearrangement joins TRBV6-5 to TRBJ1-2, with 7 bases aligning to TRBD1. Per the germline V gene, CDR1 is MNHEY and CDR2 is SVGAGI. The CDR3 length is 15 residues. The J segment lost 6 bases and the V segment lost 6 bases, leaving 13 bases of the junction unmatched. CDR3 region: CASSPTMGQHHGYTF. DNA of the CDR3: TGTGCCAGCAGCCCTACCATGGGACAGCACCATGGCTACACCTTC.

This clone appeared a few times. The chain recombines TRBV9 with TRBJ1-3; perhaps TRBD1 as D (5 bases). The germline V gene has CDR1 SGDLS and CDR2 YYNGEE. V was trimmed by 3 bases and J by 5 bases, leaving 9 bases between them. This CDR3 has 13 residues. CDR3 sequence (DNA): TGTGCCAGCAGCGGACGACAGAGAAACACCATATATTTT. It is translated as CASSGRQRNTIYF.

V is TRBV15 and J is TRBJ2-3; TRBD1 might be the D (5 bases). Germline V gene lookup returns CDR1 LNHNV and CDR2 YYDKDF (reference sequence). Trimming took 5 bases from V and 8 from J, leaving 14 bases between them. There are 13 residues in the CDR3. CDR3 nucleotides: TGTGCCACCAGCCCGTTCCCTGGGGCTACGCAGTATTTT. Residues: CATSPFPGATQYF.

This clone was seen just once. The chain has TRBV7-9 and TRBJ2-3; D ambiguous. Germline V gene sequence: CDR1 SEHNR, CDR2 FQNEAQ (reference sequence). Trimming stripped 2 bases from V and 2 bases from J, with 11 bases between. The CDR3 loop spans 15 amino acids. The CDR3 here is CASSLLISPTDTQYF. As DNA, the CDR3 is TGTGCCAGCAGCTTACTCATCAGTCCCACAGATACGCAGTATTTT.

The chain is built from TRBV10-3 and TRBJ1-3; D remains unclear. V was trimmed by 2 bases and J by 1 base, leaving 12 bases between them. CDR3 length: 16 residues. Per the germline V gene, CDR1 is ENHRY and CDR2 is SYGVKD. The CDR3 DNA reads as TGTGCCATCAGTGAGCCGGGTTTAGAGTCTGGAAACACCATATATTTT. The encoded protein is CAISEPGLESGNTIYF.

This chain connects TRBV6-4 to TRBJ1-6; 7 bases agree with TRBD1. The CDR3 loop spans 13 amino acids. After removal of 5 bases from V and 8 bases from J, the junction contained 3 bases not matched to a gene. The germline V gene encodes CDR1 MRHNA and CDR2 SNTAGT. CDR3 sequence: CASSLDRHSPLHF. The DNA of the CDR3 is TGTGCCAGCAGTTTGGACAGGCATTCACCCCTCCACTTT.

The chain is built from TRBV7-2 and TRBJ1-4, with TRBD1 identical over 7 bases. The CDR3 contains 14 residues. Germline values: CDR1 SGHTA, CDR2 FQGNSA. V gave up 5 bases and J gave up 7 bases; unmatched junction bases: 7. In DNA, the CDR3 is TGTGCCAGCAGCACAACAGGGGTTGGTGAAAAACTGTTTTTT. This translates into CASSTTGVGEKLFF.

This chain links TRBV5-1 with TRBJ1-4; the D is unclear. This CDR3 spans 14 amino acids. The germline V gene has CDR1 SGHRS and CDR2 YFSETQ. V lost 6 bases and J 7 bases, leaving 16 bases between the germline ends. CDR3 DNA sequence: TGCGCCAGCAAGGTAGGGTCGCGGACTGAAAAACTGTTTTTT. It codes for CASKVGSRTEKLFF.